This passage covers 21 T cell receptor beta chains from one sample sequenced in a study of T cell responses to AZD1222 COVID-19 vaccine. The method was immunoSEQ multiplex PCR; TCRdb's version includes in-frame clones alone and lacks a portion of them. This table has 120,000 to 150,000 clones, 70% to 90% appearing once. Sequencing used peripheral blood, obtained on day 0 of AZD1222 vaccination. The origin of the receptors is an adult in good health.

This chain uses TRBV25-1 with TRBJ1-6; 10 bases map to TRBD1. In germline, CDR1 is MGHDK, CDR2 SYGVNS. This CDR3 contains 18 residues. V lost 6 bases to trimming and J lost 1 base; unmatched junction nucleotides: 9. CDR3: CASSPYPGQGSYNSPLHF. DNA for the CDR3: TGTGCCAGCAGCCCATATCCGGGACAGGGGTCCTATAATTCACCCCTCCACTTT.

The chain uses TRBV28 and TRBJ2-3; 7 nucleotides line up with TRBD2. CDR1 is MDHEN, CDR2 SYDVKM, per germline. The CDR3 has 16 amino acids. V dropped 5 bases and J dropped 3; count of bases not matched to a gene: 11. The CDR3, as DNA: TGTGCCAGCAGTCCTCTCGGGGGAGGGCCGACAGATACGCAGTATTTT. Translation gives CASSPLGGGPTDTQYF.

CDR3 nucleotide sequence: TGTGCCAGTAGTCCCGGCGGGGGTCCCCAGACCCAGTACTTC. Protein: CASSPGGGPQTQYF. The chain couples TRBV19 to TRBJ2-5, with TRBD2 matching 7 bases. Germline V gives CDR1 LNHDA, CDR2 SQIVND (reference sequence). The V segment lost 5 bases and the J segment 6 bases; nucleotides outside the gene matches: 9. CDR3 length: 14 amino acids.

The DNA for the CDR3 is TGTGCCAGCAGTTTGGGTAGCTCCTACGAGCAGTACTTC. Protein sequence: CASSLGSSYEQYF. The rearrangement uses TRBV6-5 and TRBJ2-7; the D is unclear. The CDR3 runs to 13 residues. Germline CDR1 MNHEY, CDR2 SVGAGI. V dropped 4 bases and J dropped 0 bases, with 7 bases sitting between them.

V gene TRBV11-3 combines with J gene TRBJ1-3; D remains unclear. Germline assignment: CDR1 SGHNT and CDR2 YENEEA. V lost 2 bases and J 2 bases, leaving 7 bases between the germline ends. CDR3 size: 14 residues. The CDR3 protein is CASSLTGPGNTIYF. CDR3 DNA: TGTGCCAGCAGCTTAACGGGTCCTGGAAACACCATATATTTT.

The chain links TRBV27 to TRBJ2-5, with 8 nucleotides matching TRBD2. Trimming at V came to 4 bases and at J to 5 bases, leaving 9 bases not matched to a gene. This CDR3 has 15 residues. Germline assignment: CDR1 MNHEY and CDR2 SMNVEV (reference sequence). This CDR3 reads CASSSLLAVEETQYF. The DNA for the CDR3 is TGTGCCAGCAGTTCCCTACTAGCGGTGGAGGAGACCCAGTACTTC.

J is TRBJ2-1 and V is TRBV7-9; D uncertain. In germline, CDR1 is SEHNR, CDR2 FQNEAQ (reference sequence). The CDR3 extends over 18 amino acids. V was shortened by 2 bases and J by 0 bases, with 17 bases between the two germline ends. CDR3 region: CASSLPVGIPRSYNEQFF. The CDR3 DNA reads as TGTGCCAGCAGCTTACCGGTGGGGATCCCACGCTCCTACAATGAGCAGTTCTTC.

This CDR3 is CASSLTSSNGYTF. CDR3 nucleotides: TGCGCCAGCAGCTTGACCTCGAGTAATGGCTACACCTTC. The chain links TRBV5-1 to TRBJ1-2; D gene uncertain. Per the germline V gene, CDR1 is SGHRS and CDR2 is YFSETQ. The CDR3 is 13 amino acids. The V end was cut by 1 base, the J end by 6 bases, with 10 bases between.

V gene TRBV7-9 combines with J gene TRBJ2-7; TRBD1 matches at 7 bases. V trimming: 1 base; J trimming: 4 bases; junction bases outside the gene matches: 16. Per the germline V gene, CDR1 is SEHNR and CDR2 is FQNEAQ (reference sequence). The CDR3 runs to 18 residues. The DNA for the CDR3 is TGTGCCAGCAGCTTAGTCCCGCGCCAACAGGGGCGAAGGTACGAGCAGTACTTC. It specifies CASSLVPRQQGRRYEQYF.

The CDR3 sequence: CAISGRLNEQFF. CDR3 DNA: TGTGCCATCAGTGGGCGGTTAAATGAGCAGTTCTTC. This chain connects TRBV10-3 to TRBJ2-1; D is unclear. The CDR3 totals 12 residues. The germline gives CDR1 ENHRY, CDR2 SYGVKD. The V and J ends lost 4 bases and 7 bases respectively, with 8 bases between them.

The chain links TRBV28 to TRBJ2-1; tentatively, D is TRBD1 (5 bases). Germline CDR1 is MDHEN and CDR2 is SYDVKM. Trimming removed 1 base at V and 6 bases at J, with 10 bases between. This CDR3 is built from 14 residues. This CDR3 reads CASSLSHRLNEQFF. The CDR3 bases are TGTGCCAGCAGTTTATCCCACAGGCTCAATGAGCAGTTCTTC. The variable domain in full, with the rest retrieved from reference TRBV28 and TRBJ2-1, is DVKVTQSSRYLVKRTGEKVFLECVQDMDHENMFWYRQDPGLGLRLIYFSYDVKMKEKGDIPEGYSVSREKKERFSLILESASTNQTSMYLCASSLSHRLNEQFFGPGTRLTVL.

The CDR3 sequence: CASMGISSGNTIYF. In nucleotides, the CDR3 is TGTGCCAGTATGGGGATCAGCTCTGGAAACACCATATATTTT. This chain joins TRBV19 and TRBJ1-3; D gene unclear. Germline loops: CDR1 LNHDA, CDR2 SQIVND (reference sequence). Trimming took 7 bases from V and 0 from J, leaving 10 bases between them. There are 14 residues in the CDR3.

The chain employs TRBV5-7 and TRBJ1-5; D may be TRBD1 (6 bases). TRBV5-7 carries the ORF label, with uncertain function. Trimming took 4 bases from V and 0 from J, leaving 23 bases between them. This CDR3 spans 19 amino acids. The CDR3 reads CASSPLRDTTLGSNQPQHF. The CDR3 DNA reads as TGTGCCAGCAGCCCACTGAGGGACACGACCCTCGGTAGCAATCAGCCCCAGCATTTT.

The rearrangement joins TRBV27 to TRBJ1-1, with D perhaps matching TRBD1 (6 bases). Trimming pared 4 bases from V and 0 bases from J, leaving 12 bases between. The CDR3 consists of 15 residues. Germline loops: CDR1 MNHEY, CDR2 SMNVEV (reference sequence). This CDR3 is CASSSPRGVNTEAFF. The DNA of the CDR3 is TGTGCCAGCAGTTCACCCAGGGGAGTGAACACTGAAGCTTTCTTT.

The chain employs TRBV3-1 (or the pseudogene TRBV3-2) and TRBJ1-6; the D gene is possibly TRBD1 (5 bases). The CDR3 extends over 13 amino acids. The germline CDR1 and CDR2 sequences are LGHDT and YNNKEL (reference sequence). V gave up 3 bases and J gave up 6 bases, with 6 bases separating them. As DNA, the CDR3 is TGTGCCAGCAGCCAGGGGGGTAATTCACCCCTCCACTTT. Its protein product is CASSQGGNSPLHF.

V is TRBV30 and J is TRBJ2-1, with 9 positions matching TRBD2. The germline gives CDR1 GTSNPN, CDR2 SVGIG (reference sequence). V shed 3 bases, J shed 9 bases, and the junction held 3 bases outside the gene matches. The CDR3 covers 12 residues. This CDR3 reads CAWSETSGEQFF. DNA of the CDR3: TGTGCCTGGAGCGAGACTAGCGGTGAGCAGTTCTTC.

The chain links TRBV19 to TRBJ1-6, with D maybe TRBD1 (6 bases). This CDR3 region has 14 residues. CDR1 is LNHDA, CDR2 SQIVND, per germline (reference sequence). V gave up 6 bases and J gave up 9 bases, with 15 bases separating them. The chain's CDR3 is CASRKTGEISPLHF. Here the CDR3 DNA reads TGTGCCAGTAGAAAGACAGGCGAGATTTCACCCCTCCACTTT.

V is TRBV7-2 and J is TRBJ2-3; 7 nucleotides agree with TRBD2. The CDR3 is 19 amino acids. Germline CDR1 and CDR2: SGHTA and FQGNSA. Trimming removed 5 bases from V and 1 base from J; junction bases left unmatched: 18. The CDR3 sequence: CASSAPRGTRGRGTDTQYF. CDR3 in DNA: TGTGCCAGCAGCGCACCGAGGGGTACTAGAGGGAGGGGCACAGATACGCAGTATTTT. The full variable domain, rest sourced from reference TRBV7-2 and TRBJ2-3, is GAGVSQSPSNKVTEKGKDVELRCDPISGHTALYWYRQSLGQGLEFLIYFQGNSAPDKSGLPSDRFSAERTGGSVSTLTIQRTQQEDSAVYLCASSAPRGTRGRGTDTQYFGPGTRLTVL.

The chain combines TRBV7-2 with TRBJ2-7; D unresolved. The CDR3 has 15 residues. V shed 1 base and J shed 4 bases, with 14 bases lying between them. CDR1 and CDR2 (germline): SGHTA, FQGNSA. This CDR3 reads CASSLVTHGVYEQYF. The DNA for the CDR3 is TGTGCCAGCAGCTTAGTAACGCACGGCGTTTACGAGCAGTACTTC.

J is TRBJ1-1 and V is TRBV9; no firm D call. The CDR3 has 14 amino acids. The germline CDR1 and CDR2 sequences are SGDLS and YYNGEE. V lost 0 bases and J 1 base, leaving 7 bases between the germline ends. The CDR3 DNA follows: TGTGCCAGCAGCGTAGCGGAGGGGAACACTGAAGCTTTCTTT. Residues: CASSVAEGNTEAFF.

The rearrangement uses TRBV4-1 and TRBJ1-5; 7 bases are shared with TRBD1. This CDR3 has 15 residues. V lost 3 bases and J lost 3; bases outside the gene matches: 5. Germline V gives CDR1 MGHRA, CDR2 YSYEKL. The CDR3 is CASSHTDRDNQPQHF. In DNA form, the CDR3 reads TGCGCCAGCAGCCATACCGACAGGGACAATCAGCCCCAGCATTTT.